This T cell receptor beta chain was profiled in a study of cytomegalovirus exposure and HLA in healthy donors. Study conclusions and caveats: Cytomegalovirus status was reportedly diagnosed by the classifier with high specificity and sensitivity.

Turning to this clone: Its antigen is currently unknown.

The PCR made use of 60 Vbeta and 13 Jbeta primers. Sequencing was performed with immunoSEQ multiplex PCR; in TCRdb, only in-frame clones are kept and a portion is missing. The table records 90,000 to 130,000 clones, roughly 85% of them present only once. Input material: PBMCs. The sequence was obtained from a man under 40 in good health and CMV-seropositive.

The CDR3 reads CASSLEEGSSSYEQYF. Here the CDR3 DNA reads TGTGCCAGCAGCTTAGAGGAGGGCTCCAGCTCCTACGAGCAGTACTTC. J is TRBJ2-7 and V is TRBV13; maybe TRBD2 (6 bases). This CDR3 spans 16 amino acids. The ends were cut back, 1 base at V and 0 bases at J, with 13 bases in the middle. From germline, CDR1 is PRHDT and CDR2 FYEKMQ (reference sequence). The full variable domain, its missing parts supplied by reference TRBV13 and TRBJ2-7, is AAGVIQSPRHLIKEKRETATLKCYPIPRHDTVYWYQQGPGQDPQFLISFYEKMQSDKGSIPDRFSAQQFSDYHSELNMSSLELGDSALYFCASSLEEGSSSYEQYFGPGTRLTVT.